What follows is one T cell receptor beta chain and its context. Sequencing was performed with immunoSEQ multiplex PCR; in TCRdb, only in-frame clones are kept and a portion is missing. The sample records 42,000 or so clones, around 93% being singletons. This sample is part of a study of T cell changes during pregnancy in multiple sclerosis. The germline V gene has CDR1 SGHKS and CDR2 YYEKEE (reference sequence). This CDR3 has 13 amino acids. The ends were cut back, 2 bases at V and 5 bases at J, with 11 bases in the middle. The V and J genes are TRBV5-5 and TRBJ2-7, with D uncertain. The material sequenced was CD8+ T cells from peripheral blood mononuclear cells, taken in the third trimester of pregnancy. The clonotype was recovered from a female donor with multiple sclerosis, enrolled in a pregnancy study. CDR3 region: CASSFYEPHEQYF. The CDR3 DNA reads TGTGCCAGCAGCTTTTACGAGCCTCACGAGCAGTACTTC.